This T cell receptor (beta chain) was identified in a study of naive and memory T cell subsets. With respect to this clonotype: What it recognizes is unknown.

Overnight CMV lysate stimulation of fresh PBMCs defined donor CMV status by CD4+ IFNgamma. EMRA cells were CD45RA+CD27-, and effector memory cells CD45RA-CD27-. Study-level findings and limits: No ground truth validated the naive and memory repertoire findings.

CDR3 length: 14 residues. In germline, CDR1 is DFQATT, CDR2 SNEGSKA (reference sequence). Trimming left V 1 base short and J 0 bases short, with 9 bases between. Two oligonucleotides, mixed equimolar, formed the beta constant-region primer covering TRBC1 and TRBC2. Each CDR3 protein gets one entry after TCRdb re-called the UMI-ligation and nested PCR reads with MiXCR. The sample includes 37,000 or so distinct CDR3 sequences, 13% of them seen just once. The chain uses TRBV20-1 and TRBJ2-5, with no clear D. The clonotype was recovered from a human donor in good health. Material for sequencing was effector memory CD4+ T cells from blood. Described subset: effector memory, CD45RA- CD27-. In DNA form, the CDR3 reads TGCAGTGCTAGAGCTCCACAGTACCAAGAGACCCAGTACTTC. Its protein product is CSARAPQYQETQYF.